Reported below is one T cell receptor beta chain. What antigen it recognizes has not been identified. No much larger clonotype is one base removed from it; base qualities were not supplied. The data derive from a study of shared clonotypes between healthy human individuals (dated by TCRdb to the early 2020s). A note on the overall study: The cohort comprised two women and a few men aged 18 to 49 years. For each donor, CD4 naive and CD4 memory were each given three plates, CD8 naive was given two plates, and CD8 memory was given one plate. Blood TCR repertoires of several healthy adults were deeply sequenced to estimate repertoire size and the extent of clonotype sharing between individuals. Between about 0.8 and 9 billion PBMCs per donor were obtained by leukapheresis. Different laboratories and diverse techniques were used to prepare libraries and sequence TCR repertoires, to increase sequencing depth and limit assay-specific biases.

For the CD8 naive samples, CD45RO-negative cells were positively selected for CCR7, yielding a CD45RA+CCR7+ population from which TemRA cells were excluded. The donors were healthy, HIV-negative adults who had no recently reported acute infections or vaccinations. Every donor was a Caucasian adult living in Nashville, Tennessee, USA. After blood collection by leukapheresis, PBMCs were isolated using Ficoll-Histopaque density gradient centrifugation and then cryopreserved in the vapor phase of liquid nitrogen. Analytical flow cytometry was used to check the purity and quantity of each magnetically sorted T cell population. Genomic DNA was isolated from every sorted fraction and measured by UV absorbance on a Nanodrop 2000c. Results and caveats for the whole study, not just this receptor: Pairwise subsampling led to the expectation that sequencing depth would affect the degree of clonotype sharing among donors. Naive subsets generally had larger estimated clonotype richness than memory subsets did. Sampling was limited to blood, and TCR repertoires in tissue likely differ from TCR repertoires in blood. Even with the large sequencing depth, rarefaction of the sorted-subset datasets indicated that sequencing was incomplete. About 5% of naive CD4, around 3.5% of naive CD8, roughly 2.5% of memory CD4, and around 0.42% of memory CD8 clonotypes were shared across a few donors. The genetic and exposure-history diversity represented was limited by the small number of donors. Clonotypes shared by all four sorted-subset donors showed higher generation probabilities than non-shared clonotypes.

CDR1 SNHLY and CDR2 FYNNEI were looked up in the germline V gene. There are 19 amino acids in the CDR3, from cysteine to phenylalanine inclusive. Only CDR3 DNA remains: 57 bases, in frame from the first base. V has 6 bases trimmed and J has 0 bases trimmed; junction bases matching no gene number 6. TCR CDR3 regions were amplified from genomic DNA by multiplex PCR using the deep immunoSEQ assay. For each cell subset, the extracted genomic DNA was distributed evenly across all wells of several immunoSEQ 96-well plates, and each plate served as one replicate. Each replicate PCR for sorted subsets received approximately 220 ng genomic DNA, equal to about 29,000 T cell genomes. The purified libraries were quantified using a Qubit 3.0 fluorometer, sized with a Bioanalyzer 2100, and then quantified again using the KAPA Library Quantification kit. Every immunoSEQ 96-well plate was sequenced on a dedicated single-read 150-cycle Illumina NextSeq 550 flow cell. In the authors' own workflow: Because the immunoSEQ output held only junctional sequences and lacked quality scores, the filtering could not match the filtering applied to full-length reads. To assign V/J genes and CDR3, sequences were annotated using PyIR, a Python wrapper for IgBLAST v1.9, with IMGT germline references. Reads were removed for weak V/J assignments (E-value above 1e-6), missing CDR3, stop codons, out-of-frame junctions, or ambiguous translated residues. V3J clonotypes were defined by identical inferred V gene, J gene, and CDR3 amino acid sequence. The percentage overlap between two repertoires was calculated by dividing the number of shared unique clonotypes by the size of the smaller repertoire. Repertoire richness was assessed with RTK rarefaction, the Chao1 estimator, and Recon v2.1 estimates of unobserved clonotypes. Generation probabilities were computed with OLGA for all TCRbeta clonotypes obtained by the gDNA method from several donors. This is the immuneACCESS table as TCRdb keeps it, with only in-frame sequences that have V and J called. A part of the clones is gone; compared with another copy, unresolved V genes explain less than half, and the rest is unexplained. From that table come the V and J calls and clone size; the DNA was used to work out D and trimming. The sample table shows roughly 2 million clones, and less than 95% are seen once. In total, the top ten clones hold 0.9% to 1.4% of the sample.

The sequence was collected from a man aged 18 to 29 in good health. The sample was naive CD8+ T cells sorted from blood. The cell subset or site label for this specimen denotes: CD45RA+CCR7+. Recombination joined TRBV2 with TRBJ2-6; TRBD2 agrees with 15 junctional bases. The DNA is as follows: TGTGCCAGCAGCCCGGGACTAGCGGGGGGTTTCTCTGGGGCCAACGTCCTGACTTTC. The encoded protein is CASSPGLAGGFSGANVLTF.